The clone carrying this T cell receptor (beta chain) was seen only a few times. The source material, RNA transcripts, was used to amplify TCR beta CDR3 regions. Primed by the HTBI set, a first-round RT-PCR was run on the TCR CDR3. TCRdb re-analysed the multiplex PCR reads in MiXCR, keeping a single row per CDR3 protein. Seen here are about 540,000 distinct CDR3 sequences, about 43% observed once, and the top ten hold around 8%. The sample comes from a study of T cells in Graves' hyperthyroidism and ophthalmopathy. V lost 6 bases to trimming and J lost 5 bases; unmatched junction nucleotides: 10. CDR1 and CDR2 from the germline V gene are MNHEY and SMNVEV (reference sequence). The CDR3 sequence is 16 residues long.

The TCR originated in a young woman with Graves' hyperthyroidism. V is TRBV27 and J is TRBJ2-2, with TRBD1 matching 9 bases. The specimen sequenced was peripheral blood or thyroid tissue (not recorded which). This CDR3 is CASSPTGGLPTGELFF. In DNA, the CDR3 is TGTGCCAGCAGCCCTACAGGGGGCCTCCCTACCGGGGAGCTGTTTTTT.